This is a list of T cell receptor beta chains from one sample in a study of T cell repertoires in cytomegalovirus infection. TCRdb independently ran MiXCR on the reads; one entry per CDR3 protein. The repertoire holds 80,000 to 95,000 distinct CDR3 sequences, with approximately 32% as singletons. No antigen is known for these receptors. Sequencing was performed on CD8+ T cells from cultured PBMCs, taken from culture after CMV antigen stimulation. The origin of the receptors is a human donor in good health (CMV status not recorded). Some clones in this sample may be carry-over from other donors' samples. The CDR3 runs from the conserved cysteine through the conserved F or W.

j_call,v_call,cdr3_aa
TRBJ1-2,TRBV6-1,CASSPLTGGLDGYTF
TRBJ1-1,TRBV2,CASARTGGTEAFF
TRBJ1-1,TRBV4-2,CANSQGGQEAFF
TRBJ1-1,TRBV12-3/TRBV12-4,CASSKDGVTTEAFF
TRBJ1-5,TRBV19,CASSQGGSNQPLHF
TRBJ2-1,TRBV7-3,CASSAGLAGGAEQFF
TRBJ2-5,TRBV2,CASSDPGDRAGETQYF
TRBJ1-3,TRBV6-6,CASRDHMLSSGNTIYF
TRBJ1-4,TRBV6-6,CASSFARTASVGLFF
TRBJ2-7,TRBV7-9,CASLGVKTSGGLTSYEQYF
TRBJ2-7,TRBV7-4,CASSPPGHFYEQYF
TRBJ1-1,TRBV12-3/TRBV12-4,CASSLAIGLNTEAFF
TRBJ1-3,TRBV14,CASSHPGDGNTIYF
TRBJ2-7,TRBV12-3/TRBV12-4,CASSLGGGYEQYF
TRBJ2-7,TRBV2,CASTAGGREQYF
TRBJ1-1,TRBV7-6,CASSSVPGQGNTEAFF
TRBJ1-6,TRBV7-2,CASSFGGENSPLHF
TRBJ2-3,TRBV24-1,CATSGAGSGGVVWDTQYF
TRBJ1-2,TRBV27,CASSFGSSYGYTF
TRBJ2-7,TRBV2,CASSISVQGDAYEQYF
TRBJ2-7,TRBV7-2,CASSLTLAGGNEQYF
TRBJ1-1,TRBV6-1,CASRPQGNTEAFF
TRBJ2-5,TRBV27,CASSLSQPGFQETQYF
TRBJ2-1,TRBV27,CASSLASRYNEQFF
TRBJ1-1,TRBV7-6,CASSLVSVGQAQRDTEAFF
TRBJ2-2,TRBV12-3/TRBV12-4,CASSSGLAGNGELFF
TRBJ2-7,TRBV7-9,CASSFDAGAYEQYF
TRBJ2-1,TRBV6-6,CASSYGFTEQFF
TRBJ2-4,TRBV11-2,CASSLDWGKNIQYF
TRBJ2-1,TRBV7-6,CASSLRTSGGPEQFF
TRBJ2-3,TRBV7-9,CASSLVQTGEEDTQYF
TRBJ1-6,TRBV5-6,CASSLAGIPLHF
TRBJ2-1,TRBV6-6,CAGASTVNEQFF
TRBJ1-1,TRBV11-1,CASSLGEGGTEAFF
TRBJ1-2,TRBV7-2,CASSLPRDKANGYTF
TRBJ2-7,TRBV11-2,CASSFGTTSYEQYF
TRBJ2-7,TRBV7-6,CASSSLPDRSYEQYF
TRBJ1-6,TRBV28,CASSNNIYNSPLHF
TRBJ1-6,TRBV11-1,CASSPRGNNSPLHF
TRBJ2-3,TRBV12-3/TRBV12-4,CASSFAGITDTQYF
TRBJ2-3,TRBV12-3/TRBV12-4,CASSFGTSGGGTDTQYF
TRBJ2-7,TRBV12-3/TRBV12-4,CASSWAGEGEQYF
TRBJ2-5,TRBV7-6,CASSDSSGTGVGETQYF
TRBJ1-2,TRBV7-9,CASSPRAADYGYTF
TRBJ2-1,TRBV7-2,CASSFQGVAYNEQFF
TRBJ2-7,TRBV11-2,CASSFGSGYEQYF
TRBJ1-2,TRBV5-4,CASTVGQHYGYTF
TRBJ1-2,TRBV4-2,CASSQTPLYGYTF
TRBJ1-1,TRBV6-5,CASSYSRRIEAFF
TRBJ1-1,TRBV7-9,CASSPRDRAPLGEGAFF
TRBJ2-7,TRBV7-9,CASSPAGGSYEQYF
TRBJ2-1,TRBV2,CASSLQGGNEQFF